The clone carrying this T cell receptor (beta chain) appeared a few times. The antigen is unknown. Described treatment: roughly nine-day PBMC culture with coronavirus spike peptide pools or control peptides (ViraFEST assay). US Alpha, Beta and Delta variants postdated the positive PCR dates, which ran from March to December 2020. This entry belongs to a study of vaccination and CD4 T cells after COVID-19. The overall study: Overlapping spike pools from SARS-CoV-2 and HCoV-NL63, HCoV-OC43 and HCoV-229E served as culture stimuli.

Study-wide results and limits: With convalescent patients, a median about 90% of reactive clones emerged solely after vaccination.

The study sequenced cultured CD4+ T cell DNA using the Oncomine TCR Beta short-read assay. In this case, cultured CD4+ T cells provided the extracted genomic DNA. TCRdb fed the PCR reads into MiXCR, producing one record per CDR3 protein. This sample has about 19,000 distinct CDR3 sequences, with 55% to 60% found just once. The CDR3 loop spans 14 amino acids. CDR1 is MNHEY and CDR2 is SMNVEV in the germline V gene (reference sequence). Trimming took off 2 bases at V and 6 bases at J, with 11 bases between the two ends. The chain couples TRBV27 to TRBJ1-5; tentatively, D is TRBD1 (5 bases). The clonotype originates from a human donor who had recovered from COVID-19. Here the sequenced sample was CD4+ T cells from blood, cultured in vitro, taken after SARS-CoV-2 vaccination. In DNA, the CDR3 is TGTGCCAGCAGTTTAAGGCCAGGGAGTCAGCCCCAGCATTTT. Translated: CASSLRPGSQPQHF.